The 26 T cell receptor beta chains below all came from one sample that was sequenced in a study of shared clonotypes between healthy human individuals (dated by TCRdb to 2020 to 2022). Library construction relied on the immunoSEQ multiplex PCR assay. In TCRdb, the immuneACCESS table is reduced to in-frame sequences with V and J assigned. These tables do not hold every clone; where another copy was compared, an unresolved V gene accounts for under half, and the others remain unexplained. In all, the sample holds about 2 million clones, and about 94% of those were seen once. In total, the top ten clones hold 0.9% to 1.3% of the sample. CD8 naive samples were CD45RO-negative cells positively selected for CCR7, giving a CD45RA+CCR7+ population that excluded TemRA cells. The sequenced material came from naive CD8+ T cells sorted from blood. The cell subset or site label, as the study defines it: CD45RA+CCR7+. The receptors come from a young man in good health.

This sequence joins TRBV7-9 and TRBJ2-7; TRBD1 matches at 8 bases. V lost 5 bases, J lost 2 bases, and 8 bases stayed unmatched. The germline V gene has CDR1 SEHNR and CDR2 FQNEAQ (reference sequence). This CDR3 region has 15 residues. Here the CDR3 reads CASSHTGQGPYEQYF. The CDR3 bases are TGTGCCAGCAGCCATACTGGACAGGGTCCCTACGAGCAGTACTTC.

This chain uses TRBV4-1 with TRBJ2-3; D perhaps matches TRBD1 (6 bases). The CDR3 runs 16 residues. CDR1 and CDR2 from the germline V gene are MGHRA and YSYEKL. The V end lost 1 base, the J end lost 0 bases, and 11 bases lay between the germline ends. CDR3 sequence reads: CASSQGGGHSTDTQYF. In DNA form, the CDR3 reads TGCGCCAGCAGCCAAGGTGGGGGCCATAGCACAGATACGCAGTATTTT.

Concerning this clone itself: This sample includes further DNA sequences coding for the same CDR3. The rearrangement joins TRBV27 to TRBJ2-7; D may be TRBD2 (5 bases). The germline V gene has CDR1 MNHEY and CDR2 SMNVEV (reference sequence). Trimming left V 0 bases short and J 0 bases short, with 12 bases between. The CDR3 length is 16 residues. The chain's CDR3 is CASSLSPGSSSYEQYF. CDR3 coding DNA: TGTGCCAGCAGTTTATCGCCGGGGTCGAGCTCCTACGAGCAGTACTTC.

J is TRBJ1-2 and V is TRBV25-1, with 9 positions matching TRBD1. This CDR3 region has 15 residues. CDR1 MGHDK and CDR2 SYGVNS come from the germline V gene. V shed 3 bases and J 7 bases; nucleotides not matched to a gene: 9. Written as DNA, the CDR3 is TGTGCCAGCAGTGATGAGGACAGGGGATGGGGTGGCTACACCTTC. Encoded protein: CASSDEDRGWGGYTF.

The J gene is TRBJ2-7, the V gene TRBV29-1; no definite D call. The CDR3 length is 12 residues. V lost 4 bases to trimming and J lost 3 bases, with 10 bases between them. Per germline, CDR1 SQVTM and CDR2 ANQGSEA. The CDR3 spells CSVGWSLYEQYF. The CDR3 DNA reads TGCAGCGTTGGATGGTCCCTCTACGAGCAGTACTTC.

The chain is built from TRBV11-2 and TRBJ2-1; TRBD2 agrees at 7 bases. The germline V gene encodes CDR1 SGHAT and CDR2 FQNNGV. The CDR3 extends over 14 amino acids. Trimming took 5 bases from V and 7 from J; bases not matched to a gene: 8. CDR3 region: CASSPWGGENEQFF. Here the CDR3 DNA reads TGTGCCAGCAGCCCATGGGGAGGGGAGAATGAGCAGTTCTTC.

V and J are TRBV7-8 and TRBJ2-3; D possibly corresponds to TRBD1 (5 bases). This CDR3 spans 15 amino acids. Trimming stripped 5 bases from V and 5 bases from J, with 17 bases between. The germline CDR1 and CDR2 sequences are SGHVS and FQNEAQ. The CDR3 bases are TGTGCCAGCAGCCTGCGGTGGGGCCAGGAAGATACGCAGTATTTT. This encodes CASSLRWGQEDTQYF.

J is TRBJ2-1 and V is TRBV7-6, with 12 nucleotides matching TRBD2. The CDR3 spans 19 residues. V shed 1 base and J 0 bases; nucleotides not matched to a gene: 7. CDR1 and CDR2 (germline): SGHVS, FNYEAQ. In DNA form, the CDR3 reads TGTGCCAGCAGCTTAGTCGCGGGACTAGCGGGTAGCTCCTACAATGAGCAGTTCTTC. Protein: CASSLVAGLAGSSYNEQFF.

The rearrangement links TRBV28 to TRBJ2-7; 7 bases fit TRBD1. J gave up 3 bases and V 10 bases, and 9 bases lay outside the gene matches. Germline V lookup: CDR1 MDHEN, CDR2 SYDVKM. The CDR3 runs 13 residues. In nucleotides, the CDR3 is TGTGCCACCTACCGGGACAGCAACTACGAGCAGTACTTC. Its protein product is CATYRDSNYEQYF.

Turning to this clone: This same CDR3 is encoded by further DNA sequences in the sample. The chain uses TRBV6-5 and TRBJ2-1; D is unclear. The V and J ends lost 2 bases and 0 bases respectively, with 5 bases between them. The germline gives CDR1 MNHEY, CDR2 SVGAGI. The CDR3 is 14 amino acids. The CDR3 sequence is CASSYGSSYNEQFF. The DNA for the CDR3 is TGTGCCAGCAGTTACGGATCCTCCTACAATGAGCAGTTCTTC.

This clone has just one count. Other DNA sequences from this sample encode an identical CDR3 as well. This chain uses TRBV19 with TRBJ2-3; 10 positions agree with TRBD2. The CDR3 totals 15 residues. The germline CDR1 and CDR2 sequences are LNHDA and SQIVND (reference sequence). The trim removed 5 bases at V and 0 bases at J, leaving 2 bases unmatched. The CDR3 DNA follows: TGTGCCAGTAGTGGACTAGCGGTTAGCACAGATACGCAGTATTTT. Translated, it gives CASSGLAVSTDTQYF. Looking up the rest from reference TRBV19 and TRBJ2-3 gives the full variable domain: DGGITQSPKYLFRKEGQNVTLSCEQNLNHDAMYWYRQDPGQGLRLIYYSQIVNDFQKGDIAEGYSVSREKKESFPLTVTSAQKNPTAFYLCASSGLAVSTDTQYFGPGTRLTVL.

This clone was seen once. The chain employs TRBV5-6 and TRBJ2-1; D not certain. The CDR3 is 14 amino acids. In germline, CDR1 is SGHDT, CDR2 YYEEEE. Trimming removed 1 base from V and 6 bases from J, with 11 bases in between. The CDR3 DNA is TGTGCCAGCAGCTTGTCTCAAGGCCCCAATGAGCAGTTCTTC. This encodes CASSLSQGPNEQFF.

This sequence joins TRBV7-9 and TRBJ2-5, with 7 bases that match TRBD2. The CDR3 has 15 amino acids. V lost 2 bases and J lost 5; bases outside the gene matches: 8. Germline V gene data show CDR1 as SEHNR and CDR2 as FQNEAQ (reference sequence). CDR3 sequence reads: CASSLRGGVHETQYF. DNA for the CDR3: TGTGCCAGCAGCTTACGGGGAGGGGTTCACGAGACCCAGTACTTC.

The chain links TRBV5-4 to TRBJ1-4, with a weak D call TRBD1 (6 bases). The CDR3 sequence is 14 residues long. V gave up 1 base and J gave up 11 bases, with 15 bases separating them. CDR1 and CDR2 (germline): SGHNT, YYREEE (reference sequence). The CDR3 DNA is TGTGCCAGCAGCTTGAAGGGGGGTGCTGAGAAACTGTTTTTT. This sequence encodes CASSLKGGAEKLFF.

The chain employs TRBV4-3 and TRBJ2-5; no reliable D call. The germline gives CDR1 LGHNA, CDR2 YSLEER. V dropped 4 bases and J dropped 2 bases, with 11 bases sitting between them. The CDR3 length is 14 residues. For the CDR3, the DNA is TGCGCCAGCAGCCCCGAAGGCAGACAAGAGACCCAGTACTTC. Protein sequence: CASSPEGRQETQYF.

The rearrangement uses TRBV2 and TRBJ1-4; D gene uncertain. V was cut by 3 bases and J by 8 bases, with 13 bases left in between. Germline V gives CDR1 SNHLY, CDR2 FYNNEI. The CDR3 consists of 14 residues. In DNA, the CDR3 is TGTGCCAGCAGTGAGTCGGGTGCCCTAGAAAAACTGTTTTTT. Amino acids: CASSESGALEKLFF.

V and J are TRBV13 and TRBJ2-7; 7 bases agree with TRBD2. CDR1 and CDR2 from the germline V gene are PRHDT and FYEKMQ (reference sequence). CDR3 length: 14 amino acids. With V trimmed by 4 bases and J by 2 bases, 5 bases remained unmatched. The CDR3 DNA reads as TGTGCCAGCAGCTCACGGGAGGTCCCCTACGAGCAGTACTTC. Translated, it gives CASSSREVPYEQYF.

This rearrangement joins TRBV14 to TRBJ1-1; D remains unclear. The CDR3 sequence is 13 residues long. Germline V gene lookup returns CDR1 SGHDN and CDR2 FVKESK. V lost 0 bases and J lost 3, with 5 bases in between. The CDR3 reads CASSQEYDTEAFF. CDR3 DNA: TGTGCCAGCAGCCAAGAATATGACACTGAAGCTTTCTTT. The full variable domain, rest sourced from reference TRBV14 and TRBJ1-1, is EAGVTQFPSHSVIEKGQTVTLRCDPISGHDNLYWYRRVMGKEIKFLLHFVKESKQDESGMPNNRFLAERTGGTYSTLKVQPAELEDSGVYFCASSQEYDTEAFFGQGTRLTVV.

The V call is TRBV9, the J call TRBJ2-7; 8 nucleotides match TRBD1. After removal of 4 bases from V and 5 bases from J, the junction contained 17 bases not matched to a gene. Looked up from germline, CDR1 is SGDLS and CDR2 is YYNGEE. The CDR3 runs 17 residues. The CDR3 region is CASSPRSWAGGFDEQYF. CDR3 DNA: TGTGCCAGCAGCCCGCGTTCTTGGGCAGGGGGCTTCGACGAGCAGTACTTC.

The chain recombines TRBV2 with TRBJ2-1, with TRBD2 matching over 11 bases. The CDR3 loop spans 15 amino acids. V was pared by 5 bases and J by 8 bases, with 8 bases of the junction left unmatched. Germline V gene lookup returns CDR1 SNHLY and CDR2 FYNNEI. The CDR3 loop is CASSTSGRILDEQFF. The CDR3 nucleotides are TGTGCCAGCAGTACTAGCGGGAGAATCCTGGATGAGCAGTTCTTC.

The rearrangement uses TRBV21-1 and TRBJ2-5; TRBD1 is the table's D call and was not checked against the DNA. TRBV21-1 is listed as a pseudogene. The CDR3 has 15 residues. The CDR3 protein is CASSRDRGRQETQYF. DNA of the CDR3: TGTGCCAGCAGCCGGGACAGGGGTAGGCAAGAGACCCAGTACTTC.

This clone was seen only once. The CDR3 DNA reads TGTGCCAGCTCACTCGGGGACCTCGGAGATACGCAGTATTTT. Protein sequence: CASSLGDLGDTQYF. V usage is TRBV18 and J usage is TRBJ2-3; D is tentatively TRBD1 or TRBD2 (5 bases each). Germline V gives CDR1 KGHSH, CDR2 LQKENI. V gave up 4 bases and J gave up 5 bases, with 13 bases separating them. The CDR3 loop spans 14 amino acids.

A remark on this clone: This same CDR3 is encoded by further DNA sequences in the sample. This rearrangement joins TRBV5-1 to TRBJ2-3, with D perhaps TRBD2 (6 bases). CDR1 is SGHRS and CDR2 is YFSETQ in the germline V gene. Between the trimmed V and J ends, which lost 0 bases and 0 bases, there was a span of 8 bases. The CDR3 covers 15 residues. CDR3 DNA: TGCGCCAGCAGCTTGGTCGGGACTAGCACAGATACGCAGTATTTT. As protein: CASSLVGTSTDTQYF.

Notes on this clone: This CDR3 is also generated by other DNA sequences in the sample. The CDR3 sequence: CASSLGQGSSPLHF. CDR3 sequence (DNA): TGTGCCAGCAGTTTAGGTCAGGGGTCCTCACCCCTCCACTTT. The J gene is TRBJ1-6, the V gene TRBV27, with D possibly TRBD1 on 6 matching bases. In germline, CDR1 is MNHEY, CDR2 SMNVEV (reference sequence). V was pared by 2 bases and J by 10 bases, with 12 bases between. The CDR3 loop spans 14 amino acids.

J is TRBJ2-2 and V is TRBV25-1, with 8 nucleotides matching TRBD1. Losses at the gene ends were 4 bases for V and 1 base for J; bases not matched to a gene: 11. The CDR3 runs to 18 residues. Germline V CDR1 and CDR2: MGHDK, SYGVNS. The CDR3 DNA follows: TGTGCCAGCAGTGGCAGGCAAACCGGGACAGGGAACACCGGGGAGCTGTTTTTT. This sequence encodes CASSGRQTGTGNTGELFF.

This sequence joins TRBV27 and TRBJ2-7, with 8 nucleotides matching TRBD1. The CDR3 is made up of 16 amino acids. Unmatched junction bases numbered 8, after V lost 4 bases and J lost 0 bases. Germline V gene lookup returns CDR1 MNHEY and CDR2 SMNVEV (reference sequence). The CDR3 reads CASSSGRGTGSYEQYF. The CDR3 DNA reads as TGTGCCAGCAGTTCTGGCAGGGGGACAGGCTCCTACGAGCAGTACTTC.